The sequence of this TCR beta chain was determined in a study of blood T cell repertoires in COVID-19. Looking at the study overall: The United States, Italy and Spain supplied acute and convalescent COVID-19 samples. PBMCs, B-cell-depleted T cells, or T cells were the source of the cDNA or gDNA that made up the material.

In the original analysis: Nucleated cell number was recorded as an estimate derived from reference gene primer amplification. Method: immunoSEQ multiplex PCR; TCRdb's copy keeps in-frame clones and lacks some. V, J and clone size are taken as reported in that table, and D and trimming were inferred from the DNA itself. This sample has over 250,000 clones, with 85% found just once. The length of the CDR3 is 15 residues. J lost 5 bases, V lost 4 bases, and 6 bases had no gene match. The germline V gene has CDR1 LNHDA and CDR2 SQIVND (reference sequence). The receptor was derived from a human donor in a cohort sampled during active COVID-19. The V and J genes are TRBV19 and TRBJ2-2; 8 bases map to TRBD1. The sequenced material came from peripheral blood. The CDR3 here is CASSTPGGATGELFF. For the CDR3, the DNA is TGTGCCAGTAGTACCCCAGGGGGCGCAACCGGGGAGCTGTTTTTT.